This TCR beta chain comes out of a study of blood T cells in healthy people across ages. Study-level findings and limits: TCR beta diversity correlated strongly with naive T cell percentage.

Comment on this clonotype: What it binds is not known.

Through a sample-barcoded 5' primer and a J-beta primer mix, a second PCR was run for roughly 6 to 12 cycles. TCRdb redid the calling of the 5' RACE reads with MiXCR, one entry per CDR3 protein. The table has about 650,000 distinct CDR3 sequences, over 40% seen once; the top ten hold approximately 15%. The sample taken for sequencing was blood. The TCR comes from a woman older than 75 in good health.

As DNA, the CDR3 is TGTGCCAGCAGCTCTAATACCGGGACTTTAAGCAATCAGCCCCAGCATTTT. This translates into CASSSNTGTLSNQPQHF. The rearrangement links TRBV7-8 to TRBJ1-5; TRBD1 is a possible D gene (5 bases). Trimming removed 4 bases from V and 1 base from J, with 17 bases in between. Per the germline V gene, CDR1 is SGHVS and CDR2 is FQNEAQ. The CDR3 is made up of 17 amino acids.